This record concerns one T cell receptor beta chain sequence. Germline V gene sequence: CDR1 SGHNT, CDR2 YENEEA. V lost 3 bases and J lost 1; bases outside the gene matches: 4. The CDR3 length is 16 residues. These data originate in a study of cytomegalovirus exposure and HLA in healthy donors. The PCR contained 60 Vbeta and 13 Jbeta primers. The assay was immunoSEQ multiplex PCR, and TCRdb's table has in-frame clones only and misses some. The profile covers 65,000 to 75,000 clones, with 55% to 80% appearing a single time and about 1.9% taken by the ten largest. The clonotype comes from a woman younger than 45 in good health and CMV-seronegative. This chain joins TRBV11-3 and TRBJ1-3, with 9 bases matching TRBD1. The sequenced material came from PBMCs. The CDR3 region has the DNA TGTGCCAGCAGCTTCCACAGGGGGCTATCTGGAAACACCATATATTTT. It specifies CASSFHRGLSGNTIYF.